This T cell receptor beta chain was sequenced during a study of control samples from healthy donors and cancer patients. This CDR3 is built from 14 residues. Per germline, CDR1 SEHNR and CDR2 FQNEAQ (reference sequence). V shed 4 bases and J shed 9 bases, with 16 bases lying between them. Data came from immunoSEQ multiplex PCR; TCRdb stores just in-frame clones and leaves some out. The data contain about 160,000 clones, about 94% of them singletons. Sequenced input: blood. The origin of this receptor is a woman aged 25 to 39 in good health. The chain employs TRBV7-9 and TRBJ1-5; no definite D call. Here the CDR3 reads CASSSGLGFGPQHF. The CDR3 bases are TGTGCCAGCAGCTCCGGACTGGGGTTCGGGCCCCAGCATTTT.